The next 8 T cell receptor beta chains were all read from a single sample in a study of CD8+ T cells in alopecia areata (dated by TCRdb to the late 2010s). Libraries were constructed by the immunoSEQ multiplex PCR assay. For TCR sequencing, RNA was extracted from every sample and reverse transcribed into cDNA to serve as template. Here the immuneACCESS table is served through TCRdb, limited to in-frame sequences with V and J called. Missing clones are a known gap in these copies; in checked studies unresolved V genes cover under half, and the rest lacks a known reason. The sample yields tens of thousands of clones; around 42% were counted once. Around 20% of the sample is held by the ten biggest clonotypes. This specimen's treatment or condition label, per the study, means: oral pan-JAK inhibitor, 5-10 mg twice daily. Specimen: CD8+ T cells sorted from blood, collected at approximately week 36, from a patient treated with tofacitinib. The receptors derive from a human donor with alopecia areata.

Here the CDR3 DNA reads TGTGCCACCAGCAGAGATAGGGGACAGGTCAATGAGCAGTTCTTC. It specifies CATSRDRGQVNEQFF. The chain has TRBV15 and TRBJ2-1; TRBD1 agrees at 8 bases. The trim removed 0 bases at V and 6 bases at J, leaving 4 bases unmatched. From germline, CDR1 is LNHNV and CDR2 YYDKDF (reference sequence). The length of the CDR3 is 15 residues. Looking up the rest from reference TRBV15 and TRBJ2-1 gives the full variable domain: DAMVIQNPRYQVTQFGKPVTLSCSQTLNHNVMYWYQQKSSQAPKLLFHYYDKDFNNEADTPDNFQSRRPNTSFCFLDIRSPGLGDTAMYLCATSRDRGQVNEQFFGPGTRLTVL.

The chain employs TRBV29-1 and TRBJ2-7; 9 bases line up with TRBD1. Germline V lookup: CDR1 SQVTM, CDR2 ANQGSEA. This CDR3 has 12 amino acids. The V segment lost 7 bases and the J segment 7 bases; nucleotides outside the gene matches: 8. The DNA of the CDR3 is TGCAGCGGCTGGGACAGGGTGGGGGAGCAGTACTTC. This codes for CSGWDRVGEQYF.

A few counts support this clone. The V gene is TRBV6-5, the J gene TRBJ2-7; 10 bases are shared with TRBD2. CDR1 is MNHEY and CDR2 is SVGAGI in the germline V gene. Unmatched junction bases numbered 7, after V lost 6 bases and J lost 2 bases. The CDR3 has 15 amino acids. This chain's CDR3 is CASRDGLADPYEQYF. The CDR3, as DNA: TGTGCCAGCAGGGATGGACTAGCGGACCCCTACGAGCAGTACTTC.

This clone appeared a few times. The chain recombines TRBV10-3 with TRBJ1-2; D gene ambiguous. CDR3 size: 12 residues. CDR1 and CDR2 (germline): ENHRY, SYGVKD. The V and J ends lost 6 bases and 2 bases respectively, with 7 bases between them. The CDR3 region has the DNA TGTGCCATCAGCGTAAACAACTATGGCTACACCTTC. Its translation is CAISVNNYGYTF.

J is TRBJ2-7 and V is TRBV13, with 8 bases fitting TRBD1. This CDR3 has 13 amino acids. Germline V gives CDR1 PRHDT, CDR2 FYEKMQ (reference sequence). Trimming took 6 bases from V and 2 from J; bases not matched to a gene: 3. CDR3 amino acids: CASSQGQAYEQYF. CDR3 nucleotide sequence: TGTGCCAGCAGTCAGGGACAGGCCTACGAGCAGTACTTC.

The gene calls are TRBV6-6 and TRBJ1-2; D perhaps matches TRBD1 (6 bases). Germline assignment: CDR1 MNHNY and CDR2 SVGAGI (reference sequence). The CDR3 covers 13 residues. V lost 5 bases and J 3 bases, leaving 10 bases between the germline ends. CDR3 protein: CASSPRTDYGYTF. DNA of the CDR3: TGTGCCAGCAGTCCCCGGACAGACTATGGCTACACCTTC.

This clone appeared a few times. The gene calls are TRBV29-1 and TRBJ2-7; the match to TRBD2 covers 11 bases. V lost 7 bases, J lost 7 bases, and 9 bases stayed unmatched. The CDR3 has 13 residues. Germline V gives CDR1 SQVTM, CDR2 ANQGSEA. The DNA of the CDR3 is TGCAGCGCCAAACTAGCGGGAGAATGGGAGCAGTACTTC. It encodes CSAKLAGEWEQYF.

The chain employs TRBV28 and TRBJ2-7, with 11 positions matching TRBD2. CDR1 MDHEN and CDR2 SYDVKM come from the germline V gene. The CDR3 has 15 residues. V dropped 6 bases and J dropped 3; count of bases not matched to a gene: 7. The CDR3 loop reads CASSPLAGGDYEQYF. The CDR3 DNA reads as TGTGCCAGCAGCCCTCTAGCGGGAGGTGACTACGAGCAGTACTTC.